This T cell receptor (beta chain) was sequenced in a study of cytomegalovirus exposure and HLA in healthy donors. As for the study in general: The platform used for the 120 or so validation repertoires matched that of the roughly 630 first-cohort repertoires, a later analysis reported.

Comment on this clone: The antigen remains unidentified.

Findings and caveats of the study: A later analysis found first-cohort TCR clusters tended to co-occur in the 90 to 150 validation repertoires. Cytomegalovirus status was reportedly diagnosed by the classifier with high specificity and sensitivity.

Using immunoSEQ multiplex PCR, the repertoire was profiled, and TCRdb retains in-frame clones only, with some absent. The data show 200,000 to 250,000 clones, 80% to 90% seen once. This CDR3 has 15 residues. The germline CDR1 and CDR2 sequences are SGHTA and FQGNSA. The V segment lost 3 bases and the J segment 0 bases; nucleotides outside the gene matches: 0. The material sequenced was PBMCs. The sequence was collected from a woman under 30 in good health and CMV-seropositive. The chain carries TRBV7-2 and TRBJ2-7, with 12 bases lining up with TRBD2. The CDR3 loop is CASSLGLAGSYEQYF. For the CDR3, the DNA is TGTGCCAGCAGCTTGGGACTAGCGGGCTCCTACGAGCAGTACTTC. Complete variable domain (other parts from reference TRBV7-2 and TRBJ2-7): GAGVSQSPSNKVTEKGKDVELRCDPISGHTALYWYRQSLGQGLEFLIYFQGNSAPDKSGLPSDRFSAERTGGSVSTLTIQRTQQEDSAVYLCASSLGLAGSYEQYFGPGTRLTVT.